Listed below are T cell receptor beta chains from one sample, sequenced in a study of shared clonotypes between healthy human individuals. Profiling relied on immunoSEQ multiplex PCR, and the TCRdb table lists in-frame clones only, not all of them. Among about 1.5 million clones, roughly 96% were seen once, and the ten largest hold about 1.2%. Sequenced material: naive CD4+ T cells sorted from blood. The source is a man aged 25 to 40 in good health. CDR3s include the opening cysteine and the closing phenylalanine or tryptophan. Fields, in order: J gene, clone size, V gene, D gene, CDR3 protein, CDR3 DNA. A D gene is named only where the DNA matches it firmly. Some rows mark clone size as missing; the rest say once, few, many or name a class of expanded clone.

>TRBJ2-7|-|TRBV19|TRBD2
CASSVTSGGYYEQYF
TGTGCCAGTAGTGTGACTAGCGGAGGATACTACGAGCAGTACTTC
>TRBJ2-1|once|TRBV7-2|-
CASSLVSGSYYNEQFF
TGTGCCAGCAGCTTAGTGAGCGGATCCTACTACAATGAGCAGTTCTTC
>TRBJ2-2|-|TRBV28|-
CASRLTGELFF
TGTGCCAGCAGACTTACCGGGGAGCTGTTTTTT
>TRBJ2-1|-|TRBV9|-
CASSVVAGSGEQFF
TGTGCCAGCAGCGTAGTGGCGGGATCGGGTGAGCAGTTCTTC
>TRBJ2-3|-|TRBV5-1|TRBD2
CASSLPDSGSTDTQYF
TGCGCCAGCAGCTTGCCCGATAGCGGGAGCACAGATACGCAGTATTTT
>TRBJ2-7|-|TRBV6-1|-
CASSDMRRSYEQYF
TGTGCCAGCAGTGATATGCGGCGTTCCTACGAGCAGTACTTC
>TRBJ2-2|-|TRBV7-6|-
CASSRTGSTGELFF
TGTGCCAGCAGCAGAACAGGGAGCACCGGGGAGCTGTTTTTT
>TRBJ2-7|once|TRBV5-4|TRBD2
CASSLVGTSGSYEQYF
TGTGCCAGCAGCTTGGTAGGGACTAGCGGCTCCTACGAGCAGTACTTC
>TRBJ2-1|-|TRBV6-5|TRBD1
CASSYAGTGDNEQFF
TGTGCCAGCAGTTACGCCGGGACAGGGGACAATGAGCAGTTCTTC
>TRBJ2-7|once|TRBV27|TRBD2
CASRGVEQGLAGDFYEQYF
TGTGCCAGCAGGGGGGTGGAGCAGGGACTAGCGGGAGATTTCTACGAGCAGTACTTC
>TRBJ1-5|-|TRBV21-1|-
CASREGLGQPQHF
TGTGCCAGCAGGGAGGGGCTCGGCCAGCCCCAGCATTTT
>TRBJ2-5|-|TRBV7-6|-
CASSLASHQTFKTQYF
TGTGCCAGCAGCTTAGCTTCCCATCAGACCTTCAAGACCCAGTACTTC
>TRBJ1-2|-|TRBV9|-
CASSVQDQASPGYTF
TGTGCCAGCAGCGTACAGGACCAGGCGTCTCCTGGCTACACCTTC
>TRBJ2-5|-|TRBV7-2|TRBD1
CASSRGQEETQYF
TGTGCCAGCAGCCGAGGACAGGAAGAGACCCAGTACTTC
>TRBJ1-2|-|TRBV6-1|-
CASSEPGANYGYTF
TGTGCCAGCAGTGAACCAGGGGCGAACTATGGCTACACCTTC
>TRBJ2-7|-|TRBV6-5|TRBD1
CASRPTGVASYEQYF
TGTGCCAGCAGGCCCACAGGGGTAGCGTCCTACGAGCAGTACTTC
>TRBJ1-1|-|TRBV10-3|-
CAISIGGGTEAFF
TGTGCCATCAGTATCGGGGGTGGAACTGAAGCTTTCTTT
>TRBJ2-7|once|TRBV7-9|-
CASSLAGGHYEQYF
TGTGCCAGCAGCTTAGCGGGGGGTCACTACGAGCAGTACTTC
>TRBJ1-1|few|TRBV2|TRBD1
CASTEQGATEAFF
TGTGCCAGCACAGAACAGGGGGCAACTGAAGCTTTCTTT
>TRBJ1-1|-|TRBV6-6|-
CASSTYSEAFF
TGTGCCAGCAGTACCTACAGTGAAGCTTTCTTT
>TRBJ2-5|-|TRBV18|TRBD2
CASSPRSAGGQETQYF
TGTGCCAGCTCACCTCGATCGGCGGGAGGGCAAGAGACCCAGTACTTC